Listed below are T cell receptor beta chains from one sample, sequenced in a study of blood T cells in healthy people across ages. TCRdb fed the 5' RACE reads into MiXCR, producing one record per CDR3 protein. The sample contains some 1.5 million distinct CDR3 sequences, approximately 39% of which appear only once. Sequencing used blood. The receptors shown here come from a woman between 18 and 29 years old in good health. Both conserved end residues are trimmed from each CDR3. The order of the fields is V gene, CDR3 protein.

>TRBV2
ASSRDSLYNEQY
>TRBV4-1
ASSQVIRDRGRKGEAF
>TRBV7-2
ASSPALGLNTEAF
>TRBV27
ASRDGANNYNEQF
>TRBV5-1
ASSSGLARGADTQY
>TRBV20-1
SAKGAYSYEQF
>TRBV5-1
ASSLGPGTGEEQY
>TRBV12-3/TRBV12-4
ASSLADSSQH
>TRBV4-2
ASSQDGQGREAF
>TRBV7-2
ASSPWGQGALSEQF
>TRBV2
ASRPETRLEKLF
>TRBV20-1
SAYVAGGRKHNEQF
>TRBV18
ASSSQDSPQF
>TRBV4-1
ASSQDGGVSYGYT
>TRBV7-9
ASSLRVDYEQY
>TRBV7-2
ASSLAQAGGSYEQY
>TRBV28
ASSFEGRETEQY
>TRBV25-1
ASSWTASGANVLT
>TRBV3-1
AGSQEGQRSNYGYT
>TRBV7-9
ASSPRDPAHEQY
>TRBV20-1
SASSGVTYNEQF
>TRBV29-1
SVLRATGELF
>TRBV25-1
ASRPNVAHGELF
>TRBV29-1
SVTKGYEQY
>TRBV18
ASSPGGQQHEKLF
>TRBV7-9
ASSRTTGSISGNTIY
>TRBV9
ASSVWGDQAGADTQY